The 27 T cell receptor beta chains reported below all come from one sample, sequenced in a study of shared clonotypes between healthy human individuals. It was CD45RO-negative cells, positively selected for CCR7, that made up naive CD8 cells, with terminally differentiated effector memory CD45RA+ cells excluded. The method was immunoSEQ multiplex PCR; TCRdb's version includes in-frame clones alone and lacks a portion of them. The top ten clones hold 0.95% to 1.5% of a sample with 1.5 million to 2.5 million clones, about 95% of them seen once. The sequenced sample consisted of naive CD8+ T cells sorted from blood. The receptors here all came from a man younger than 30 in good health.

This clone was detected only once. V is TRBV19 and J is TRBJ2-7; 7 bases map to TRBD1. Per germline, CDR1 LNHDA and CDR2 SQIVND (reference sequence). V dropped 5 bases and J dropped 2; count of bases not matched to a gene: 3. CDR3 length: 13 residues. The CDR3 loop reads CASSFTGAYEQYF. The DNA for the CDR3 is TGTGCCAGTAGTTTCACAGGGGCCTACGAGCAGTACTTC.

The rearrangement uses TRBV4-3 and TRBJ2-3; TRBD1 matches at 12 bases. The germline V gene has CDR1 LGHNA and CDR2 YSLEER. This CDR3 has 16 residues. The J segment lost 5 bases and the V segment lost 4 bases, leaving 7 bases of the junction unmatched. CDR3 region: CASSLLGTGGGDTQYF. The CDR3 DNA reads as TGCGCCAGCAGCCTCCTTGGGACAGGGGGCGGAGATACGCAGTATTTT.

The V and J genes are TRBV20-1 and TRBJ2-5, with D uncertain. The CDR3 totals 10 residues. V lost 6 bases and J lost 7, with 9 bases in between. From germline, CDR1 is DFQATT and CDR2 SNEGSKA (reference sequence). DNA for the CDR3: TGCAGTGCGCCAAAGCGGACCCAGTACTTC. Amino acids: CSAPKRTQYF.

The chain joins TRBV6-5 to TRBJ2-5; 8 bases map to TRBD2. The CDR3 runs to 14 residues. Germline values: CDR1 MNHEY, CDR2 SVGAGI. The junction had 7 bases not matched to a gene; V was cut back by 8 bases and J by 2 bases. This CDR3 reads CASSPAGEQETQYF. The CDR3 region has the DNA TGTGCCAGCTCCCCAGCGGGGGAACAAGAGACCCAGTACTTC.

The chain recombines TRBV9 with TRBJ2-3; 7 bases agree with TRBD1. The V and J ends lost 0 bases and 2 bases, in that order; junction bases with no gene match: 6. The CDR3 loop spans 16 amino acids. CDR1 and CDR2 from the germline V gene are SGDLS and YYNGEE. The CDR3 nucleotides read TGTGCCAGCAGCGTAGGCACAGGGGCCTTCACAGATACGCAGTATTTT. Translation gives CASSVGTGAFTDTQYF.

V and J are TRBV2 and TRBJ2-3, with 7 bases lining up with TRBD2. Germline CDR1 SNHLY, CDR2 FYNNEI. This CDR3 contains 16 residues. The V gene end was trimmed by 3 bases and the J gene end by 2 bases; junction bases not matched to a gene: 8. CDR3 protein: CASSEGIAGATDTQYF. CDR3 nucleotide sequence: TGTGCCAGCAGTGAGGGGATAGCGGGCGCCACAGATACGCAGTATTTT.

This rearrangement joins TRBV5-1 to TRBJ1-2; D uncertain. The germline V and J ends were trimmed by 1 base and 1 base, with 11 bases remaining between them. Germline V gene data show CDR1 as SGHRS and CDR2 as YFSETQ. CDR3 size: 15 residues. Here the CDR3 reads CASSLSPDLNYGYTF. The CDR3 nucleotides read TGCGCCAGCAGCTTGTCGCCGGACCTTAACTATGGCTACACCTTC.

This chain links TRBV6-7 with TRBJ2-7; D is uncertain. TRBV6-7 is an ORF, with its function uncertain. The CDR3 consists of 13 residues. V lost 6 bases, J lost 1 base, and 10 bases lay in between. CDR3 loop: CASRDGRSYEQYF. The CDR3 DNA is TGTGCCAGCAGAGACGGACGGTCCTACGAGCAGTACTTC.

This chain joins TRBV30 and TRBJ2-7, with 12 bases identical to TRBD1. The J segment lost 6 bases and the V segment lost 3 bases, leaving 6 bases of the junction unmatched. Germline lookup yields CDR1 GTSNPN and CDR2 SVGIG (reference sequence). The CDR3 length is 14 residues. In nucleotides, the CDR3 is TGTGCCTGGAGCCCGGGACAGGGGGCTTCCGAGCAGTACTTC. This encodes CAWSPGQGASEQYF.

V gene TRBV6-5 combines with J gene TRBJ2-7, with 9 bases fitting TRBD2. V shed 6 bases, J shed 7 bases, and the junction held 10 bases outside the gene matches. This CDR3 comprises 14 residues. Germline V lookup: CDR1 MNHEY, CDR2 SVGAGI. For the CDR3, the DNA is TGTGCCAGCAGGGCGGGAGGGAATCGGCTGGAGCAGTACTTC. Its translation: CASRAGGNRLEQYF.

The chain is built from TRBV4-3 and TRBJ2-3; maybe TRBD1 (6 bases). The ends were cut back, 4 bases at V and 4 bases at J, with 15 bases in the middle. The CDR3 extends over 15 amino acids. The germline V gene has CDR1 LGHNA and CDR2 YSLEER. This chain's CDR3 is CASSPRQGLADTQYF. DNA of the CDR3: TGCGCCAGCAGCCCCAGGCAGGGGCTGGCAGATACGCAGTATTTT.

The gene calls are TRBV15 and TRBJ1-1; the D gene is possibly TRBD1 (5 bases). Between the trimmed V and J ends, which lost 6 bases and 1 base, there was a span of 9 bases. CDR3 size: 13 residues. In germline, CDR1 is LNHNV, CDR2 YYDKDF (reference sequence). The CDR3 loop is CATSGGENTEAFF. CDR3 sequence (DNA): TGTGCCACCAGTGGAGGGGAGAACACTGAAGCTTTCTTT.

This chain uses TRBV6-1 with TRBJ2-7; 11 bases match TRBD2. Germline V gene sequence: CDR1 MNHNS, CDR2 SASEGT. The CDR3 is 16 amino acids. V was clipped by 3 bases and J by 0 bases; unmatched bases: 4. In nucleotides, the CDR3 is TGTGCCAGCAGTGACCCGACTAGCGGGAACTCCTACGAGCAGTACTTC. Translated, it gives CASSDPTSGNSYEQYF.

A note on this clone: In the same sample, other DNA sequences code for this CDR3. This chain uses TRBV5-6 with TRBJ1-3; D unresolved. The germline gives CDR1 SGHDT, CDR2 YYEEEE. The CDR3 runs 13 residues. V was trimmed by 2 bases and J by 0 bases, leaving 3 bases between them. The CDR3 region has the DNA TGTGCCAGCAGCTTCGGCTCTGGAAACACCATATATTTT. Amino acids: CASSFGSGNTIYF.

V gene TRBV30 combines with J gene TRBJ1-2, with D possibly TRBD1 on 5 matching bases. V was pared by 7 bases and J by 7 bases, with 13 bases between. CDR1 is GTSNPN, CDR2 SVGIG, per germline (reference sequence). The CDR3 sequence is 11 residues long. The CDR3 spells CASLLGVGYTF. CDR3 in DNA: TGTGCCTCTTTACTAGGGGTTGGCTACACCTTC.

The chain employs TRBV7-9 and TRBJ2-7; D is perhaps TRBD1 or TRBD2 (6 bases each). Trimming shortened V by 1 base and J by 6 bases, and 19 bases separated the two germline ends. CDR1 and CDR2 (germline): SEHNR, FQNEAQ (reference sequence). This CDR3 has 16 amino acids. The chain's CDR3 is CASSLGGGSAGIEQYF. Written as DNA, the CDR3 is TGTGCCAGCAGCTTAGGAGGGGGGAGTGCAGGAATCGAGCAGTACTTC. The full variable domain, in which reference TRBV7-9 and TRBJ2-7 provide the parts outside the CDR3, is DTGVSQNPRHKITKRGQNVTFRCDPISEHNRLYWYRQTLGQGPEFLTYFQNEAQLEKSRLLSDRFSAERPKGSFSTLEIQRTEQGDSAMYLCASSLGGGSAGIEQYFGPGTRLTVT.

As for this clone: In the same sample, other DNA sequences code for this CDR3. This chain joins TRBV7-6 and TRBJ2-7, with D unclear. The CDR3 is made up of 13 amino acids. Trimming stripped 0 bases from V and 2 bases from J, with 5 bases between. Germline CDR1 is SGHVS and CDR2 is FNYEAQ. In DNA, the CDR3 is TGTGCCAGCAGCTTAGCGCTGACCTACGAGCAGTACTTC. Encoded protein: CASSLALTYEQYF.

The chain uses TRBV19 and TRBJ1-1, with D uncertain. Germline loops: CDR1 LNHDA, CDR2 SQIVND (reference sequence). The germline V and J ends were trimmed by 1 base and 4 bases, with 7 bases remaining between them. The CDR3 length is 13 residues. CDR3: CASSIGQATEAFF. CDR3 coding DNA: TGTGCCAGTAGTATAGGGCAGGCCACTGAAGCTTTCTTT.

The gene calls are TRBV28 and TRBJ2-5; perhaps TRBD1 as D (6 bases). This CDR3 is 17 amino acids long. V was pared by 3 bases and J by 2 bases, with 19 bases between. CDR1 and CDR2 from the germline V gene are MDHEN and SYDVKM. The CDR3 sequence is CASSFGPLGASQETQYF. The CDR3 DNA is TGTGCCAGCAGTTTCGGGCCCCTGGGGGCCAGTCAAGAGACCCAGTACTTC.

This clone was counted once. This chain links TRBV9 with TRBJ2-3; D is undetermined. The CDR3 has 12 residues. Germline CDR1 reads SGDLS; CDR2 reads YYNGEE. The germline V and J ends were trimmed by 3 bases and 5 bases, with 7 bases remaining between them. The CDR3 DNA is TGTGCCAGCAGCGCCGAGCGAGATACGCAGTATTTT. It is translated as CASSAERDTQYF.

The chain combines TRBV15 with TRBJ2-7; D gene ambiguous. The germline V gene encodes CDR1 LNHNV and CDR2 YYDKDF (reference sequence). The V gene lost 0 bases and the J gene lost 3 bases, with 3 bases spanning the gap. The CDR3 length is 12 residues. Here the CDR3 DNA reads TGTGCCACCAGCAGAGAGTACTACGAGCAGTACTTC. It yields the protein CATSREYYEQYF.

This sequence joins TRBV5-1 and TRBJ2-3, with D possibly being TRBD1 (6 bases). The CDR3 loop spans 17 amino acids. V was pared by 0 bases and J by 2 bases, with 16 bases between. Germline V lookup: CDR1 SGHRS, CDR2 YFSETQ. CDR3 protein: CASSLGPGRDNTDTQYF. In DNA, the CDR3 is TGCGCCAGCAGCTTGGGCCCCGGCAGGGACAACACAGATACGCAGTATTTT.

The genes are TRBV7-9 and TRBJ2-7; no reliable D call. V was shortened by 3 bases and J by 7 bases, with 10 bases between the two germline ends. Germline V gene data show CDR1 as SEHNR and CDR2 as FQNEAQ (reference sequence). The CDR3 contains 12 residues. Here the CDR3 reads CASSFGKGEQYF. The CDR3 nucleotides read TGTGCCAGCAGCTTTGGGAAGGGTGAGCAGTACTTC.

V is TRBV6-5 and J is TRBJ2-7, with D uncertain. Germline lookup yields CDR1 MNHEY and CDR2 SVGAGI. The CDR3 extends over 14 amino acids. V was clipped by 2 bases and J by 1 base, with 9 bases between them. The CDR3 is CASSYHQRSYEQYF. CDR3 in DNA: TGTGCCAGCAGTTACCACCAGAGATCCTACGAGCAGTACTTC.

The chain carries TRBV7-6 and TRBJ2-7; 9 bases fit TRBD2. The CDR3 spans 14 residues. V gave up 2 bases and J gave up 5 bases; unmatched junction bases: 4. The germline gives CDR1 SGHVS, CDR2 FNYEAQ. CDR3 protein: CASSLLAGSHEQYF. The CDR3 DNA follows: TGTGCCAGCAGCTTACTAGCGGGATCCCACGAGCAGTACTTC.

The genes are TRBV2 and TRBJ1-3; D not resolved. Germline loops: CDR1 SNHLY, CDR2 FYNNEI. This CDR3 is built from 13 residues. Between the trimmed V and J ends, which lost 1 base and 2 bases, there was a span of 3 bases. CDR3 sequence: CASSEDAGNTIYF. Here the CDR3 DNA reads TGTGCCAGCAGTGAAGACGCTGGAAACACCATATATTTT.

About this clone: Distinct nucleotide sequences in the sample also encode this CDR3. The V gene is TRBV10-3, the J gene TRBJ2-5; possible D gene TRBD1, 5 bases. The CDR3 runs 14 residues. Looked up from germline, CDR1 is ENHRY and CDR2 is SYGVKD. V was trimmed by 0 bases and J by 2 bases, leaving 7 bases between them. CDR3 DNA: TGTGCCATCAGTGAGTCAGGGGCGCAAGAGACCCAGTACTTC. Its protein product is CAISESGAQETQYF.